In its sample, the clone carrying this T cell receptor beta chain was seen many times. The antigen remains undetermined. Sorting isolated naive CD8 T cells as CD8+CD4-CCR7+CD45RA+ events. This sample was taken from a study of molecular identifiers for immune sequencing clone quantification. TCRdb reprocessed the PCR reads with MiXCR, giving one entry per CDR3 protein. The sample comprises approximately 680,000 distinct CDR3 sequences, 25% of which are singletons, and about 0.73% rests with the top ten. The CDR3 is 14 residues long. Trimming took 4 bases from V and 7 from J, leaving 18 bases between them. The germline V gene encodes CDR1 SGDLS and CDR2 YYNGEE. Broader study findings: Spiked-in Jurkat TCR RNA corresponding to one cell was reported as detectable against approximately 900,000 naive cells.

Sequencing used naive CD8+ T cells from blood, with Jurkat cell RNA spiked in. Subset meaning: FACS-sorted CD8+CD4-CCR7+CD45RA+ naive T cells. V is TRBV9 and J is TRBJ2-7; possible D gene TRBD1, 6 bases. The TCR was taken from a human donor in good health. Some libraries in this study had Jurkat cell RNA spiked in. CDR3 bases: TGTGCCAGCAGCCCCCATGGGGGCTCGGGTGAGCAGTACTTC. Encoded protein: CASSPHGGSGEQYF.